In its sample, the clone carrying this TCR beta chain was seen many times. Its antigen is not known. Researchers prepared the TCRbeta library using unique molecular identifiers, the study reports. Each CDR3 protein gets one entry after TCRdb re-called the PCR reads with MiXCR. The table shows 550,000 to 800,000 distinct CDR3 sequences, with 13% occurring only once. These data are taken from a study of T-cell reconstitution after alpha-beta-depleted transplantation in children. General study results and limits: Surviving recipient T cells and thymic progenitors produced the high day-60 TCRbeta diversity seen in some patients. It was newly produced T cells that mostly accounted for T-cell counts and diversity one year after transplant. At around two months after transplant, the alpha-beta T cells were reportedly derived from several hundred expanded clones that came from non-depleted graft cells.

The CDR3 runs to 14 residues. The germline V gene has CDR1 SGHTA and CDR2 FQGTGA. With V trimmed by 5 bases and J by 6 bases, 7 bases remained unmatched. This sequence joins TRBV7-3 and TRBJ2-1; 7 bases are shared with TRBD1. The TCR sequence derives from a girl between 2 and 10 years old with congenital amegakaryocytic thrombocytopenia, due to receive a stem cell transplant. The input for sequencing was PBMCs, taken before TCRalphabeta/CD19-depleted stem cell transplant. The CDR3 loop is CASSRNGDSNEQFF. The DNA for the CDR3 is TGTGCCAGCAGCCGAAACGGGGACAGCAATGAGCAGTTCTTC.